A selection of T cell receptor beta chains follows, all from one sample in a study of blood T cell repertoires in COVID-19. Assay: immunoSEQ multiplex PCR; the TCRdb copy retains only in-frame clones and omits some. The table has fewer than 70,000 clones, roughly 80% seen once. The sequencing input was peripheral blood. The origin of the receptors is an elderly woman with acute or convalescent COVID-19. Both conserved end residues are part of each CDR3. A D gene is named only where the DNA matches it firmly. Clone size appears in some rows only: once, few, many, or a class for an expanded clone.

d_gene | j_gene | abundance | v_gene | CDR3aa | CDR3nt
- | TRBJ1-3 | - | TRBV5-8 | CASSLAVWAGPVSGNTIYF | TGTGCCAGCAGCTTGGCCGTTTGGGCAGGCCCCGTCTCTGGAAACACCATATATTTT
TRBD1 | TRBJ1-1 | - | TRBV6-6 | CASTIDAGQGAEAFF | TGTGCCAGCACCATAGACGCGGGACAGGGGGCTGAAGCTTTCTTT
- | TRBJ1-2 | - | TRBV18 | CASSPLAGESNYGYTF | TGTGCCAGCTCACCCCTGGCAGGGGAGTCGAACTATGGCTACACCTTC
TRBD1 | TRBJ2-5 | - | TRBV6-6 | CASRGGQGSVETQYF | TGTGCCAGCAGAGGCGGACAGGGAAGCGTGGAGACCCAGTACTTC
- | TRBJ2-2 | - | TRBV7-2 | CASSSRGGGNTGELFF | TGTGCCAGCAGCTCACGTGGAGGGGGCAACACCGGGGAGCTGTTTTTT
- | TRBJ2-5 | few | TRBV19 | CATSGRKKTGGETQYF | TGTGCCACTTCCGGGAGAAAAAAAACGGGCGGCGAGACCCAGTACTTC
TRBD2 | TRBJ2-7 | medium-sized | TRBV10-3 | CAISLSGGDYEQYF | TGTGCCATCAGTCTCAGCGGGGGAGACTACGAGCAGTACTTC